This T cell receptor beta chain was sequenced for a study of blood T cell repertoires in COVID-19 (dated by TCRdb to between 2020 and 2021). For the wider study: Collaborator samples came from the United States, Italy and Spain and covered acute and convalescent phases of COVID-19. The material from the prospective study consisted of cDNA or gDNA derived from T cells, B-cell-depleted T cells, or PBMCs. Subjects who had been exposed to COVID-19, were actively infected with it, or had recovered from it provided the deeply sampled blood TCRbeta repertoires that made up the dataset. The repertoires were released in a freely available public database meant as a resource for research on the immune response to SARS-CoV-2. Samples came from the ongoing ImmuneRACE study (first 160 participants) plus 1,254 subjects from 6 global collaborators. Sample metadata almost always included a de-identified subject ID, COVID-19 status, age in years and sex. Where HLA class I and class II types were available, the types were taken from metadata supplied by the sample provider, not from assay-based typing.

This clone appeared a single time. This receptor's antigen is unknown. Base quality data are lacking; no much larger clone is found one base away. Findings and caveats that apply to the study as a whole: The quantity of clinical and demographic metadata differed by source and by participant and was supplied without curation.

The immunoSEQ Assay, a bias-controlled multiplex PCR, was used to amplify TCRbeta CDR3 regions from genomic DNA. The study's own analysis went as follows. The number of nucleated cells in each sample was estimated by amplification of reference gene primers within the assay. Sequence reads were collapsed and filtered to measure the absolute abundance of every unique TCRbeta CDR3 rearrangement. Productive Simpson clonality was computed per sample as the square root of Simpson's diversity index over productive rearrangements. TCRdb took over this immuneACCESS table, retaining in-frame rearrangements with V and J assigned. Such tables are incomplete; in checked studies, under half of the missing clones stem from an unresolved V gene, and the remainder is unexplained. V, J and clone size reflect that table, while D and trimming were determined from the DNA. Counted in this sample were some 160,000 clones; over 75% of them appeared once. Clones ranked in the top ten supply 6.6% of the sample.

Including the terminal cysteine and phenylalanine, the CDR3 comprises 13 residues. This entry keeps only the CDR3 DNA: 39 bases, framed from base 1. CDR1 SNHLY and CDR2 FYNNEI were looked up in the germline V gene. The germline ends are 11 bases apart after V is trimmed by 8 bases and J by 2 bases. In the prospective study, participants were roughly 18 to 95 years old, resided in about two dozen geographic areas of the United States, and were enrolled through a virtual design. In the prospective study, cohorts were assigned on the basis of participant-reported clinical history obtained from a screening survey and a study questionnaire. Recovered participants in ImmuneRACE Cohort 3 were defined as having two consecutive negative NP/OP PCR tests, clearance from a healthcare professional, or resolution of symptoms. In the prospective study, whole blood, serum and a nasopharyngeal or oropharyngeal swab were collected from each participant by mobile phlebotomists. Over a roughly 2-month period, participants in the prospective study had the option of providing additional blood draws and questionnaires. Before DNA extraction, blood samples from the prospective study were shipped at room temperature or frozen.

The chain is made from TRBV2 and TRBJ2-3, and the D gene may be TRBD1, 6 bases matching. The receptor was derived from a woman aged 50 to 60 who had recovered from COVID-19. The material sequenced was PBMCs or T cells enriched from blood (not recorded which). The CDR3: CASDRTFTDTQYF. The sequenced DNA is TGTGCCAGCGACAGGACTTTCACAGATACGCAGTATTTT.